These 8 T cell receptor beta chains were all obtained from the same sample, sequenced in a study of T cell clonotyping in hematopoietic cell transplantation (dated by TCRdb to about 2021). Receptors were amplified or captured by the immunoSEQ multiplex PCR assay. TCRdb limited this immuneACCESS table to in-frame rearrangements with V and J called. A share of clones is missing; checked studies link under half to unresolved V genes, and the rest is unexplained. For this sample there are about 70,000 clones; about 93% appear just once. The ten largest clones take up around 1.5% of the sample. Sequenced sample: peripheral blood mononuclear cells. Receptors originate from a man aged 50-60 years in good health. Some clones in this sample may be carry-over from other donors' samples.

J is TRBJ2-7 and V is TRBV4-1; TRBD1 or TRBD2 may be the D gene (5 bases each). This CDR3 is 15 amino acids long. CDR1 is MGHRA, CDR2 YSYEKL, per germline. V lost 4 bases and J lost 3, with 16 bases in between. The chain's CDR3 is CASSPAPGTVYEQYF. CDR3 DNA: TGCGCCAGCAGCCCCGCTCCCGGGACGGTCTACGAGCAGTACTTC.

The chain recombines TRBV28 with TRBJ2-7, with 8 bases lining up with TRBD1. Unmatched junction bases numbered 9, after V lost 3 bases and J lost 5 bases. The germline V gene has CDR1 MDHEN and CDR2 SYDVKM. The CDR3 runs 15 residues. The CDR3 here is CASSFPVTGVHEQYF. The CDR3 region has the DNA TGTGCCAGCAGTTTTCCCGTGACAGGGGTACACGAGCAGTACTTC. Based on the CDR3 plus reference TRBV28 and TRBJ2-7, the full variable domain is DVKVTQSSRYLVKRTGEKVFLECVQDMDHENMFWYRQDPGLGLRLIYFSYDVKMKEKGDIPEGYSVSREKKERFSLILESASTNQTSMYLCASSFPVTGVHEQYFGPGTRLTVT.

This chain links TRBV4-3 with TRBJ2-7; D gene ambiguous. The length of the CDR3 is 14 residues. CDR1 and CDR2 from the germline V gene are LGHNA and YSLEER. The V end lost 4 bases, the J end lost 0 bases, and 10 bases lay between the germline ends. CDR3 DNA: TGCGCCAGCAGCCGAGATTTGGTCTCCTACGAGCAGTACTTC. It codes for CASSRDLVSYEQYF.

The chain has TRBV9 and TRBJ1-2; tentative D call: TRBD1 (6 bases). The CDR3 extends over 16 amino acids. V dropped 3 bases and J dropped 0 bases, with 15 bases sitting between them. Germline CDR1 reads SGDLS; CDR2 reads YYNGEE. The CDR3 loop reads CASSAGGAPANYGYTF. CDR3 in DNA: TGTGCCAGCAGCGCTGGGGGCGCCCCGGCTAACTATGGCTACACCTTC.

This clone was seen once. The V gene is TRBV5-4, the J gene TRBJ2-5; TRBD1 is a possible D gene (5 bases). Looked up from germline, CDR1 is SGHNT and CDR2 is YYREEE (reference sequence). The CDR3 is 17 residues long. V was cut by 1 base and J by 0 bases, with 16 bases left in between. The chain's CDR3 is CASSLRLDSLYQETQYF. In nucleotides, the CDR3 is TGTGCCAGCAGCTTGAGGTTAGACAGTTTGTACCAAGAGACCCAGTACTTC. Variable domain in full (rest from reference TRBV5-4 and TRBJ2-5): ETGVTQSPTHLIKTRGQQVTLRCSSQSGHNTVSWYQQALGQGPQFIFQYYREEENGRGNFPPRFSGLQFPNYSSELNVNALELDDSALYLCASSLRLDSLYQETQYFGPGTRLLVL.

J is TRBJ2-7 and V is TRBV2, with 8 positions matching TRBD1. CDR3 length: 14 amino acids. V lost 8 bases and J lost 4; bases outside the gene matches: 10. CDR1 and CDR2 (germline): SNHLY, FYNNEI. This chain's CDR3 is CASRSQGALYEQYF. DNA of the CDR3: TGTGCCAGCCGTTCCCAGGGGGCGCTTTACGAGCAGTACTTC. The full variable domain, in which reference TRBV2 and TRBJ2-7 provide the parts outside the CDR3, is EPEVTQTPSHQVTQMGQEVILRCVPISNHLYFYWYRQILGQKVEFLVSFYNNEISEKSEIFDDQFSVERPDGSNFTLKIRSTKLEDSAMYFCASRSQGALYEQYFGPGTRLTVT.

The chain links TRBV18 to TRBJ1-2; no reliable D call. The CDR3 loop spans 14 amino acids. Germline CDR1 KGHSH, CDR2 LQKENI. V lost 6 bases and J 3 bases, leaving 14 bases between the germline ends. The CDR3 DNA reads TGTGCCAGCTCGCCGGGGATTAGAGACTATGGCTACACCTTC. Protein sequence: CASSPGIRDYGYTF.

This clone was detected once. The chain uses TRBV6-5 and TRBJ1-2, with D possibly being TRBD1 (5 bases). The CDR3 runs to 14 residues. CDR1 is MNHEY, CDR2 SVGAGI, per germline. Between the trimmed V and J ends, which lost 5 bases and 6 bases, there was a span of 16 bases. CDR3 amino acids: CASSPGWGYDGYTF. CDR3 nucleotide sequence: TGTGCCAGCAGTCCTGGGTGGGGCTACGATGGCTACACCTTC.